This entry is about one TCR beta chain. Its matching antigen is unknown. One base away lies a much larger clone, so this may be a sequencing read error. This sample stems from a study of post-analysis software for immune sequencing data. The overall study: Some patients lacked subtype; others had relapsing-remitting, secondary progressive or progressive-relapsing disease. Whole-study results and caveats: Comparison of patients with controls showed about 5 TRBV segments more frequent in patients, TRBV5-6, TRBV5-1 and TRBV20-1 among them. Those with multiple sclerosis, the patient group, showed significantly lower normalized Chao1 diversity than controls. Strong same-batch co-clustering of samples appeared with F measure clustering.

CDR3 length: 14 residues. Tagging with unique molecular identifiers was a feature of the TCR beta cDNA libraries. The source material, about 0.9 to 10 million T cells, gave rise to about 460,000 cDNA molecules. TCRdb processed the PCR reads anew with MiXCR; each CDR3 protein has one entry. The sample lists 170,000 or so distinct CDR3 sequences, roughly 31% seen once, with around 1.5% in the top ten. What was sequenced was blood. This chain links TRBV12-3 or TRBV12-4 with TRBJ2-4; perhaps TRBD2 as D (6 bases). The DNA end lines up better with TRBJ2-5; the J call may be wrong. The clonotype comes from a girl aged 10 to 17 with multiple sclerosis. Here the CDR3 DNA reads TGTGCCAGCAGGTTTGCCACGGGGGAAGAGACCCAGTACTTC. Amino acids: CASRFATGEETQYF.